These T cell receptor beta chains were read from a single sample in a study of blood T cell repertoires in COVID-19. The protocol was immunoSEQ multiplex PCR, while the TCRdb copy is restricted to in-frame clones and leaves out a portion. Seen here are around 250,000 clones, around 80% observed once, and the top ten hold approximately 1.9%. Source material: peripheral blood. The source of these receptors is a woman older than 75 with acute or convalescent COVID-19. Both conserved end residues are part of each CDR3. The D gene is left open where the match is weak. Size values are once, few and many counts, or a class for expanded clones, and some rows have none.

clone_size	d_call	v_call	j_call	cdr3_aa	cdr3_nt
NA	NA	TRBV28	TRBJ1-2	CASSPDRTGGYTF	TGTGCCAGCAGTCCCGACCGGACGGGAGGCTACACCTTC
NA	TRBD1	TRBV27	TRBJ2-7	CASSTGTGFSYEQYF	TGTGCCAGCAGCACCGGGACAGGGTTTTCCTACGAGCAGTACTTC
NA	TRBD1	TRBV5-8	TRBJ2-7	CASSPGTGASYEQYF	TGTGCCAGCAGCCCGGGGACAGGAGCCTCCTACGAGCAGTACTTC
NA	TRBD1	TRBV9	TRBJ1-6	CASRGQGVGPLHF	TGTGCCAGCAGGGGACAGGGAGTGGGTCCCCTCCACTTT
NA	NA	TRBV6-6	TRBJ1-5	CASRGLVNQPQHF	TGTGCCAGCCGAGGCTTGGTCAATCAGCCCCAGCATTTT
NA	NA	TRBV6-5	TRBJ1-5	CASNGQTNQPQHF	TGTGCCAGCAACGGACAGACAAATCAGCCCCAGCATTTT
NA	TRBD2	TRBV3-1/TRBV3-2	TRBJ2-2	CASSMGLGSLSGELFF	TGTGCCAGCAGCATGGGACTAGGGAGTCTTTCCGGGGAGCTGTTTTTT
NA	TRBD2	TRBV7-8	TRBJ2-1	CASSPAGGYNEQFF	TGTGCCAGCAGCCCCGCGGGGGGATACAATGAGCAGTTCTTC
once	NA	TRBV7-2	TRBJ1-2	CASSLQGNGGYTF	TGTGCCAGCAGCTTACAGGGGAATGGGGGCTACACCTTC
NA	TRBD2	TRBV2	TRBJ2-1	CASRGTSGGAATGEQFF	TGTGCCAGCAGAGGGACTAGCGGGGGGGCTGCGACAGGTGAGCAGTTCTTC
NA	TRBD2	TRBV7-2	TRBJ2-2	CASSKRLAGETGELFF	TGTGCCAGCAGCAAACGACTAGCGGGAGAAACCGGGGAGCTGTTTTTT
few	TRBD1	TRBV7-9	TRBJ1-4	CASSLMGTGATNEKLFF	TGTGCCAGCAGCTTGATGGGCACAGGGGCAACTAATGAAAAACTGTTTTTT
once	TRBD1	TRBV4-1	TRBJ2-7	CASSRDRVVHEQYF	TGCGCCAGCAGCCGGGACAGGGTAGTGCACGAGCAGTACTTC
NA	TRBD1	TRBV7-2	TRBJ1-1	CASSFTGGTTEAFF	TGTGCCAGCAGCTTTACAGGGGGGACAACTGAAGCTTTCTTT
NA	TRBD2	TRBV7-8	TRBJ2-5	CASSWGTSGQETQYF	TGTGCCAGCAGCTGGGGGACTAGCGGACAAGAGACCCAGTACTTC
NA	NA	TRBV30	TRBJ1-5	CAWSSGNSNQPQHF	TGTGCCTGGAGTTCAGGTAATAGCAATCAGCCCCAGCATTTT
NA	TRBD1	TRBV5-1	TRBJ1-4	CASSLAEPGGREKLFF	TGCGCCAGCAGCTTGGCCGAGCCAGGGGGGCGTGAAAAACTGTTTTTT
NA	TRBD2	TRBV6-2/TRBV6-3	TRBJ2-7	CASSSWTSGRPYEQYF	TGTGCCAGCAGTTCGTGGACTAGCGGGAGGCCCTACGAGCAGTACTTC
NA	TRBD1	TRBV29-1	TRBJ2-4	CSVEIATGGNIQYF	TGCAGCGTTGAAATCGCGACAGGGGGGAACATTCAGTACTTC
NA	NA	TRBV4-2	TRBJ2-4	CASSRSRQPKNIQYF	TGTGCCAGCAGCCGGTCGCGACAGCCTAAAAACATTCAGTACTTC
NA	TRBD1	TRBV6-2/TRBV6-3	TRBJ1-3	CASSYSPGGRGNTIYF	TGTGCCAGCAGTTACTCGCCAGGGGGAAGAGGAAACACCATATATTTT
NA	NA	TRBV7-3	TRBJ1-2	CASSLGQQRTYGYTF	TGTGCCAGCAGCTTAGGACAGCAAAGGACCTATGGCTACACCTTC
NA	TRBD2	TRBV7-2	TRBJ2-5	CASSLEGSGAPGTQYF	TGTGCCAGCAGCTTAGAGGGGAGCGGGGCTCCGGGGACCCAGTACTTC
NA	TRBD1	TRBV27	TRBJ1-5	CASSPTGGRQPQHF	TGTGCCAGCAGTCCGACAGGGGGCAGACAGCCCCAGCATTTT
NA	NA	TRBV6-2/TRBV6-3	TRBJ1-5	CASSYGTGKSNQPQHF	TGTGCCAGCAGTTACGGTACAGGGAAGAGCAATCAGCCCCAGCATTTT
NA	TRBD2	TRBV6-5	TRBJ2-3	CASSYVGLAGATQYF	TGTGCCAGCAGTTACGTGGGACTAGCGGGAGCGACGCAGTATTTT
NA	TRBD1	TRBV27	TRBJ1-1	CASSLYGTGDFIDTEAFF	TGTGCCAGCAGTTTATACGGGACAGGGGACTTCATAGACACTGAAGCTTTCTTT
NA	TRBD1	TRBV23-1	TRBJ1-3	CASSQPRTGGKLRLGNTIYF	TGCGCCAGCAGTCAACCGCGGACAGGGGGAAAGTTGAGGCTTGGAAACACCATATATTTT
NA	TRBD1	TRBV15	TRBJ1-2	CATSRRTGGNNGYTF	TGTGCCACCAGCAGGAGGACAGGGGGCAACAATGGCTACACCTTC
NA	NA	TRBV30	TRBJ1-1	CAWREGFRAFF	TGTGCCTGGAGGGAGGGCTTTCGAGCTTTCTTT
NA	NA	TRBV7-2	TRBJ2-7	CASSLAGSSYEQYF	TGTGCCAGCAGCTTAGCGGGCAGTTCCTACGAGCAGTACTTC
NA	NA	TRBV6-5	TRBJ2-7	CASRPRLVGEQYF	TGTGCCAGCCGCCCGAGACTAGTCGGCGAGCAGTACTTC
few	TRBD2	TRBV5-4	TRBJ2-5	CAFSSGFLQETQYF	TGTGCCTTCTCTAGCGGGTTCCTCCAAGAGACCCAGTACTTC
NA	NA	TRBV7-6	TRBJ2-3	CASSPGQTDTQYF	TGTGCCAGCAGCCCCGGACAGACAGATACGCAGTATTTT
NA	TRBD2	TRBV5-4	TRBJ2-3	CASTRTSGGATDTQYF	TGTGCCAGCACCCGGACTAGCGGGGGGGCAACAGATACGCAGTATTTT
NA	NA	TRBV18	TRBJ2-7	CASSPLENEQYF	TGTGCCAGCTCACCACTCGAGAACGAGCAGTACTTC
NA	TRBD1	TRBV18	TRBJ2-7	CASSPVGGPQGEQYF	TGTGCCAGCTCACCAGTAGGGGGCCCCCAAGGGGAGCAGTACTTC
NA	TRBD1	TRBV7-2	TRBJ1-1	CASSSYRGHTEAFF	TGTGCCAGCAGCTCTTACAGGGGGCACACTGAAGCTTTCTTT
NA	NA	TRBV6-2/TRBV6-3	TRBJ2-7	CASSYEARNNEQYF	TGTGCCAGCAGTTACGAGGCGCGGAATAACGAGCAGTACTTC
NA	NA	TRBV9	TRBJ1-2	CASSVGPLDNNYGYTF	TGTGCCAGCAGCGTAGGCCCACTCGATAATAACTATGGCTACACCTTC
NA	TRBD1	TRBV7-3	TRBJ1-5	CASSPDRGQPQHF	TGTGCCAGCAGCCCGGACAGGGGTCAGCCCCAGCATTTT
NA	NA	TRBV5-1	TRBJ2-5	CASSEVQETQYF	TGCGCCAGCAGTGAGGTACAAGAGACCCAGTACTTC
NA	TRBD2	TRBV7-2	TRBJ2-7	CASSLRLRASGLDYEQYF	TGTGCCAGCAGCTTAAGACTGAGGGCTAGCGGATTAGACTACGAGCAGTACTTC
NA	TRBD1	TRBV5-1	TRBJ1-4	CASMGTDNEKLFF	TGCGCCAGCATGGGGACAGATAATGAAAAACTGTTTTTT
few	TRBD1	TRBV7-2	TRBJ2-7	CASSYEQGFNSFQYF	TGTGCCAGCAGCTATGAACAGGGGTTCAACTCCTTTCAGTACTTC
once	TRBD2	TRBV29-1	TRBJ2-4	CSVLAGDKNIQYF	TGCAGCGTGCTAGCGGGGGACAAAAACATTCAGTACTTC
NA	TRBD2	TRBV4-1	TRBJ2-1	CASSQLAGFSYNEQFF	TGCGCCAGCAGCCAACTAGCGGGCTTCTCCTACAATGAGCAGTTCTTC
NA	TRBD1	TRBV7-3	TRBJ1-6	CASSLGRRDRGSPLHF	TGTGCCAGCAGCTTAGGGCGACGGGACAGGGGATCACCCCTCCACTTT
NA	NA	TRBV7-9	TRBJ1-1	CASSEGVGTEAFF	TGTGCCAGCAGCGAAGGGGTAGGCACTGAAGCTTTCTTT
NA	NA	TRBV6-6	TRBJ2-5	CASSHIPNGYQETQYF	TGTGCCAGCAGTCATATCCCGAACGGTTACCAAGAGACCCAGTACTTC
NA	TRBD2	TRBV2	TRBJ2-4	CASSGGTSGRARNIQYF	TGTGCCAGCAGTGGGGGGACTAGCGGGAGGGCGCGAAACATTCAGTACTTC
NA	NA	TRBV3-1/TRBV3-2	TRBJ2-1	CASSRNPASSYNEQFF	TGTGCCAGCAGCCGAAATCCCGCTAGCTCCTACAATGAGCAGTTCTTC
NA	NA	TRBV7-3	TRBJ1-6	CASSAGGVGNSPLHF	TGTGCCAGCAGCGCCGGGGGGGTAGGTAATTCACCCCTCCACTTT
few	NA	TRBV6-2/TRBV6-3	TRBJ1-5	CASSYTNTNQPQHF	TGTGCCAGCAGTTACACAAATACAAATCAGCCCCAGCATTTT
few	TRBD1	TRBV12-3/TRBV12-4	TRBJ1-2	CASSIDRVGYTF	TGTGCCAGCAGTATCGACAGGGTTGGCTACACCTTC